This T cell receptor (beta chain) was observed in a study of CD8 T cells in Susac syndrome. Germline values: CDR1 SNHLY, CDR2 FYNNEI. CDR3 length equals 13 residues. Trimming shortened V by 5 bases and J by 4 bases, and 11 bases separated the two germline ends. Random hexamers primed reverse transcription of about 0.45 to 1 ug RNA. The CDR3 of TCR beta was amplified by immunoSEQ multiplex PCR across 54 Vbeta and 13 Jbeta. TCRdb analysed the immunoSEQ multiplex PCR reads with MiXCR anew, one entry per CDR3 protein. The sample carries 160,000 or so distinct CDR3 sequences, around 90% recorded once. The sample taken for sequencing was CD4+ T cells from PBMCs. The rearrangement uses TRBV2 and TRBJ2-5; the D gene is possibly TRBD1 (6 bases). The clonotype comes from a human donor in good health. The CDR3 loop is CASSYQGSETQYF. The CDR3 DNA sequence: TGTGCCAGCAGTTATCAGGGGTCAGAGACCCAGTACTTC.